This entry lists 3 T cell receptor beta chains sequenced from one sample in a study of cytomegalovirus exposure and HLA in healthy donors. TCRdb keeps only in-frame clones here, not all; method: immunoSEQ multiplex PCR. The sample lists 92,000 or so clones, about 96% seen once, with 0.78% in the top ten. The sequenced sample consisted of PBMCs. The receptors stem from a man younger than 35 in good health and CMV-seronegative.

This chain links TRBV25-1 with TRBJ2-1, with 9 bases identical to TRBD1. Germline lookup yields CDR1 MGHDK and CDR2 SYGVNS. Trimming cost V 6 bases and J 6 bases; bases outside gene matches: 15. The CDR3 is made up of 17 amino acids. The CDR3 sequence: CASRPPSGTGKFNEQFF. The DNA for the CDR3 is TGTGCCAGCAGGCCCCCATCCGGGACAGGGAAATTCAATGAGCAGTTCTTC.

The chain has TRBV28 and TRBJ1-1; no firm D call. V dropped 6 bases and J dropped 0 bases, with 11 bases sitting between them. The CDR3 is made up of 14 amino acids. The germline V gene encodes CDR1 MDHEN and CDR2 SYDVKM. Here the CDR3 DNA reads TGTGCCAGCAGCCCTCCCCCTTTGAACACTGAAGCTTTCTTT. Its protein product is CASSPPPLNTEAFF. The full variable domain, its missing parts supplied by reference TRBV28 and TRBJ1-1, is DVKVTQSSRYLVKRTGEKVFLECVQDMDHENMFWYRQDPGLGLRLIYFSYDVKMKEKGDIPEGYSVSREKKERFSLILESASTNQTSMYLCASSPPPLNTEAFFGQGTRLTVV.

V gene TRBV6-5 combines with J gene TRBJ2-5; 8 positions agree with TRBD2. Per the germline V gene, CDR1 is MNHEY and CDR2 is SVGAGI. The CDR3 has 13 residues. The V segment lost 11 bases and the J segment 4 bases; nucleotides outside the gene matches: 9. CDR3: CAGLFREGETQYF. CDR3 DNA: TGTGCCGGTTTGTTCCGGGAGGGAGAGACCCAGTACTTC.